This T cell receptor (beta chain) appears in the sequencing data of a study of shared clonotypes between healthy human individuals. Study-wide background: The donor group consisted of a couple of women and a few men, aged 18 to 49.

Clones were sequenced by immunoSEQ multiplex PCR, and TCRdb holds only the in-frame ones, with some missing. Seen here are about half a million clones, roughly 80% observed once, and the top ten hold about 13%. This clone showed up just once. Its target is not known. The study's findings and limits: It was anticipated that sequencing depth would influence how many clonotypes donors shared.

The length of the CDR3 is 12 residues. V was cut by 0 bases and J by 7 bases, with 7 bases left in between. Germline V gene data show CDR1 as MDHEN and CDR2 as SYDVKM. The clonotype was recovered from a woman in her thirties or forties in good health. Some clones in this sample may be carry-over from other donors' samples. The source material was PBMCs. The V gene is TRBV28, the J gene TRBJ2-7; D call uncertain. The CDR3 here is CASSLWTSEQYF. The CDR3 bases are TGTGCCAGCAGTTTATGGACGAGTGAGCAGTACTTC.